The 22 T cell receptor beta chains reported below all come from one sample, sequenced in a study of T cell responses to AZD1222 COVID-19 vaccine. The data were produced by immunoSEQ multiplex PCR, yet TCRdb's version contains in-frame clones alone and is incomplete. The sample has tens of thousands of clones, 70% to 90% seen once. The specimen comprised peripheral blood, sampled 28 days after the second AZD1222 dose. The receptor set was obtained from an adult who received the AZD1222 COVID-19 vaccine.

The chain couples TRBV7-9 to TRBJ2-3, with D perhaps being TRBD1 or TRBD2 (5 bases each). Germline lookup yields CDR1 SEHNR and CDR2 FQNEAQ (reference sequence). V gave up 5 bases and J gave up 4 bases, with 13 bases separating them. The CDR3 runs to 14 residues. CDR3 coding DNA: TGTGCCAGCAGCCTCGGGGCCAACTCAGATACGCAGTATTTT. Its translation is CASSLGANSDTQYF.

The chain joins TRBV28 to TRBJ1-1, with D tentatively TRBD1 (5 bases). CDR1 MDHEN and CDR2 SYDVKM come from the germline V gene. The ends were cut back, 4 bases at V and 5 bases at J, with 14 bases in the middle. The CDR3 consists of 14 residues. DNA of the CDR3: TGTGCCAGCAGTTGGACACCCCTCGGGACTGAAGCTTTCTTT. Protein: CASSWTPLGTEAFF.

This chain uses TRBV18 with TRBJ1-1, with TRBD1 as a possible D gene (5 bases). The CDR3 totals 14 residues. Germline assignment: CDR1 KGHSH and CDR2 LQKENI. Trimming removed 2 bases at V and 5 bases at J, with 12 bases between. The CDR3 DNA follows: TGTGCCAGCTCACCAACGCTAGGGGATACTGAAGCTTTCTTT. Amino acids: CASSPTLGDTEAFF.

The chain is built from TRBV5-1 and TRBJ2-1, with a weak D call TRBD1 (6 bases). Germline assignment: CDR1 SGHRS and CDR2 YFSETQ. The V and J ends lost 7 bases and 7 bases respectively, with 18 bases between them. CDR3 length equals 14 residues. In DNA, the CDR3 is TGCGCCAGCTACATTAGGGCAGGGGCTAATGAGCAGTTCTTC. The encoded protein is CASYIRAGANEQFF.

The chain couples TRBV28 to TRBJ2-5; D gene ambiguous. The CDR3 totals 12 residues. Germline CDR1 and CDR2: MDHEN and SYDVKM. Trimming removed 6 bases from V and 6 bases from J, with 11 bases in between. CDR3 protein: CASRKPGQTQYF. CDR3 DNA: TGTGCCAGCAGGAAACCAGGACAGACCCAGTACTTC.

The chain has TRBV7-8 and TRBJ2-4; a weak D match, TRBD2 (5 bases). Germline lookup yields CDR1 SGHVS and CDR2 FQNEAQ. Trimming removed 2 bases from V and 0 bases from J, with 17 bases in between. The CDR3 has 18 amino acids. This CDR3 is CASSLSTRGPGAKNIQYF. The CDR3 DNA reads TGTGCCAGCAGCTTAAGCACGCGAGGGCCTGGAGCCAAAAACATTCAGTACTTC.

The chain recombines TRBV5-1 with TRBJ1-1, with D perhaps TRBD1 (5 bases). The CDR3 is 15 residues long. Trimming cost V 1 base and J 6 bases, with 16 bases left between them. Per the germline V gene, CDR1 is SGHRS and CDR2 is YFSETQ. CDR3 sequence: CASSLYRGPTAEAFF. CDR3 in DNA: TGCGCCAGCAGCTTGTATCGGGGCCCCACGGCTGAAGCTTTCTTT.

The chain couples TRBV6-5 to TRBJ1-1, with D possibly being TRBD1 (6 bases). The germline V gene has CDR1 MNHEY and CDR2 SVGAGI. V lost 6 bases, J lost 9 bases, and 17 bases lay in between. This CDR3 region has 13 residues. In DNA form, the CDR3 reads TGTGCCAGCAGCCCCCCCGCGGGGGGGCAAGCTTTCTTT. This codes for CASSPPAGGQAFF.

The chain carries TRBV24-1 and TRBJ2-2, with 9 bases lining up with TRBD2. This CDR3 is built from 13 residues. V was clipped by 9 bases and J by 4 bases; unmatched bases: 2. Germline V CDR1 and CDR2: KGHDR, SFDVKD. The CDR3 protein is CATLAGTTGELFF. For the CDR3, the DNA is TGTGCCACCCTAGCGGGGACCACCGGGGAGCTGTTTTTT.

This clone was counted once. The chain has TRBV28 and TRBJ2-7; D remains ambiguous. There are 11 residues in the CDR3. Germline CDR1 and CDR2: MDHEN and SYDVKM. V gave up 5 bases and J gave up 2 bases, with 4 bases separating them. The CDR3 DNA follows: TGTGCCAGCAGTGGGACCTACGAGCAGTACTTC. This sequence encodes CASSGTYEQYF.

The chain is built from TRBV12-3 or TRBV12-4 and TRBJ2-1, with D unresolved. Trimming took 3 bases from V and 7 from J, leaving 7 bases between them. There are 12 residues in the CDR3. The CDR3 coding sequence is TGTGCCAGCAGTTTTCCTAAGAATGAGCAGTTCTTC. Protein sequence: CASSFPKNEQFF.

The gene calls are TRBV11-2 and TRBJ2-2, with 9 bases that match TRBD2. Unmatched junction bases numbered 4, after V lost 5 bases and J lost 0 bases. Germline V gene data show CDR1 as SGHAT and CDR2 as FQNNGV. This CDR3 region has 16 residues. CDR3 nucleotide sequence: TGTGCCAGCAGCCCATTAGCGGGAGCGAACACCGGGGAGCTGTTTTTT. Encoded protein: CASSPLAGANTGELFF. Looking up the rest from reference TRBV11-2 and TRBJ2-2 gives the full variable domain: EAGVAQSPRYKIIEKRQSVAFWCNPISGHATLYWYQQILGQGPKLLIQFQNNGVVDDSQLPKDRFSAERLKGVDSTLKIQPAKLEDSAVYLCASSPLAGANTGELFFGEGSRLTVL.

The V and J genes are TRBV7-9 and TRBJ1-2; D gene ambiguous. Trimming left V 3 bases short and J 0 bases short, with 8 bases between. Germline CDR1 is SEHNR and CDR2 is FQNEAQ (reference sequence). The CDR3 loop spans 14 amino acids. CDR3 nucleotides: TGTGCCAGCAGCTTGGACCTATCTAACTATGGCTACACCTTC. Its protein product is CASSLDLSNYGYTF.

The chain joins TRBV28 to TRBJ1-5; D ambiguous. Germline V gives CDR1 MDHEN, CDR2 SYDVKM. This CDR3 is built from 12 residues. V was cut by 6 bases and J by 10 bases, with 13 bases left in between. CDR3 nucleotide sequence: TGTGCCAGCAGAGACGAGGGTCGCCCCCAGCATTTT. Protein: CASRDEGRPQHF.

J is TRBJ2-7 and V is TRBV7-9; 10 bases fit TRBD1. V trimming: 5 bases; J trimming: 2 bases; junction bases outside the gene matches: 15. Germline loops: CDR1 SEHNR, CDR2 FQNEAQ (reference sequence). This CDR3 is 18 amino acids long. CDR3 bases: TGTGCCAGCAGCCAGAGGGGGTTTGGGACAGGGGTACCCTACGAGCAGTACTTC. It yields the protein CASSQRGFGTGVPYEQYF.

The CDR3 nucleotides read TGTGCCTGGAGTCCATATAGCGGGGGGGCCTCCGCAGATACGCAGTATTTT. Its translation is CAWSPYSGGASADTQYF. The chain joins TRBV30 to TRBJ2-3; 11 nucleotides align to TRBD2. The CDR3 runs to 17 residues. With V trimmed by 2 bases and J by 4 bases, 11 bases remained unmatched. CDR1 GTSNPN and CDR2 SVGIG come from the germline V gene (reference sequence).

The V gene is TRBV29-1, the J gene TRBJ2-5, with D tentatively TRBD2 (7 bases). CDR1 is SQVTM and CDR2 is ANQGSEA in the germline V gene. V shed 6 bases and J shed 1 base, with 15 bases lying between them. The CDR3 is 14 amino acids. In DNA form, the CDR3 reads TGCAGCGTGCCCAGGGGAGGGGCCCAAGAGACCCAGTACTTC. It translates to CSVPRGGAQETQYF.

The genes are TRBV5-5 and TRBJ1-1, with D tentatively TRBD1 (5 bases). The CDR3 runs 15 residues. The V end lost 2 bases, the J end lost 4 bases, and 15 bases lay between the germline ends. The germline V gene has CDR1 SGHKS and CDR2 YYEKEE (reference sequence). The CDR3: CASSLLQEFSTEAFF. CDR3 coding DNA: TGTGCCAGCAGCTTACTACAGGAGTTCTCCACTGAAGCTTTCTTT.

The chain carries TRBV29-1 and TRBJ2-2, with D possibly being TRBD2 (6 bases). Trimming removed 7 bases from V and 7 bases from J, with 7 bases in between. The CDR3 loop spans 10 amino acids. Germline CDR1 and CDR2: SQVTM and ANQGSEA. The CDR3 reads CSAGSGELFF. CDR3 sequence (DNA): TGCAGCGCCGGGAGCGGGGAGCTGTTTTTT.

The V and J genes are TRBV4-1 and TRBJ2-7, with D unclear. The germline V and J ends were trimmed by 0 bases and 2 bases, with 14 bases remaining between them. This CDR3 comprises 16 residues. Germline V gene sequence: CDR1 MGHRA, CDR2 YSYEKL. CDR3 in amino acids: CASSQEVAGAAYEQYF. For the CDR3, the DNA is TGCGCCAGCAGCCAAGAAGTAGCAGGTGCGGCCTACGAGCAGTACTTC.

The chain employs TRBV28 and TRBJ2-5; 12 bases fit TRBD2. Germline assignment: CDR1 MDHEN and CDR2 SYDVKM. The trim removed 6 bases at V and 2 bases at J, leaving 10 bases unmatched. CDR3 length: 17 residues. For the CDR3, the DNA is TGTGCCAGCAGCCCAATAAGAGGGACTAGCGGGCAAGAGACCCAGTACTTC. This gives the protein CASSPIRGTSGQETQYF.

This chain uses TRBV7-2 with TRBJ2-1; TRBD2 matches 11 bases. This CDR3 has 16 residues. Germline V gene lookup returns CDR1 SGHTA and CDR2 FQGNSA. Germline trimming cut 5 bases from V and 3 bases from J; bases unmatched to any gene: 6. CDR3 protein: CASSTRTSGYYNEQFF. CDR3 DNA: TGTGCCAGCAGCACCCGGACTAGCGGGTACTACAATGAGCAGTTCTTC.